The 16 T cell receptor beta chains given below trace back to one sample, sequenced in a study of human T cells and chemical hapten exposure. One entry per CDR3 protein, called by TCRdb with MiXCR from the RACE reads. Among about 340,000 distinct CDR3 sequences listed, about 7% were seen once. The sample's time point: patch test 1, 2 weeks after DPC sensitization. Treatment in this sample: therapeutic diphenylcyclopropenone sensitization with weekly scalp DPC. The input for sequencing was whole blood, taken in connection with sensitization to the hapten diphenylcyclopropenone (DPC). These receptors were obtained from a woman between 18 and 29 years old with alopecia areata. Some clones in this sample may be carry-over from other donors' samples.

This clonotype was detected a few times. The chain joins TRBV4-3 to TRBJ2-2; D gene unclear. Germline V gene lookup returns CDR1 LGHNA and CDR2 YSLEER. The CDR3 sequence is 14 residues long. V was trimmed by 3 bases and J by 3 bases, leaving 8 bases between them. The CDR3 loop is CASSHRTDTGELFF. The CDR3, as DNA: TGCGCCAGCAGCCATAGAACAGACACCGGGGAGCTGTTTTTT.

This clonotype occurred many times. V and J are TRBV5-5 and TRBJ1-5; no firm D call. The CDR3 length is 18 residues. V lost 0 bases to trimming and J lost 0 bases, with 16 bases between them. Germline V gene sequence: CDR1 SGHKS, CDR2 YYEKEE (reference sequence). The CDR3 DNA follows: TGTGCCAGCAGCTTGGATGGGCGGATGAGAAATAGCAATCAGCCCCAGCATTTT. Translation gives CASSLDGRMRNSNQPQHF.

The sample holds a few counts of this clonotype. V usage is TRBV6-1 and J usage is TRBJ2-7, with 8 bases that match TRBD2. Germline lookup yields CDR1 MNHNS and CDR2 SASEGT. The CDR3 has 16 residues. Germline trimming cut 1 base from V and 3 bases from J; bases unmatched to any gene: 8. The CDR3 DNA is TGTGCCAGCAGTGAAGGCGGTAGCGGGGCGTTCTACGAGCAGTACTTC. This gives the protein CASSEGGSGAFYEQYF.

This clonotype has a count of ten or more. The CDR3, as DNA: TGCAGCGTTGAACGGCCCCCCACTGAAGCTTTCTTT. As protein: CSVERPPTEAFF. The chain combines TRBV29-1 with TRBJ1-1; the D is unclear. This CDR3 is built from 12 residues. The V end was cut by 2 bases, the J end by 4 bases, with 8 bases between. In germline, CDR1 is SQVTM, CDR2 ANQGSEA.

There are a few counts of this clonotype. The CDR3, as DNA: TGTGCCAGCAGTCGGGGGGCTACCTACGAGCAGTACTTC. As protein: CASSRGATYEQYF. The chain combines TRBV12-3 or TRBV12-4 with TRBJ2-7; weak D call: TRBD2 (7 bases). V was pared by 5 bases and J by 2 bases, with 10 bases between. The CDR3 is 13 amino acids.

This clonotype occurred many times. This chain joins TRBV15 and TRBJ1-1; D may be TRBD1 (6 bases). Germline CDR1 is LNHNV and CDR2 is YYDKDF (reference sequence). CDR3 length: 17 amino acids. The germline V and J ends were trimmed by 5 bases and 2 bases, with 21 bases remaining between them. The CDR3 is CATSPVQGPEFNTEAFF. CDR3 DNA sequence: TGTGCCACCAGCCCCGTGCAGGGGCCCGAATTTAACACTGAAGCTTTCTTT.

In DNA form, the CDR3 reads TGTGCCAGCAGCCAGGACGGTTCCGTTGGAGATACGCAGTATTTT. This sequence encodes CASSQDGSVGDTQYF. The rearrangement links TRBV4-2 to TRBJ2-3; D remains ambiguous. Germline lookup yields CDR1 LGHNA and CDR2 YNFKEQ. V was pared by 3 bases and J by 5 bases, with 15 bases between. The CDR3 totals 15 residues.

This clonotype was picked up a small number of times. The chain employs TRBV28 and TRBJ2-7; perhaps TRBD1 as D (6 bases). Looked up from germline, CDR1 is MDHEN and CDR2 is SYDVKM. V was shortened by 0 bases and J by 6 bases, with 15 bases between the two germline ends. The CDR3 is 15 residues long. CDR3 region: CASSLWGANPAEQYF. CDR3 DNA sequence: TGTGCCAGCAGTTTATGGGGGGCGAATCCAGCCGAGCAGTACTTC.

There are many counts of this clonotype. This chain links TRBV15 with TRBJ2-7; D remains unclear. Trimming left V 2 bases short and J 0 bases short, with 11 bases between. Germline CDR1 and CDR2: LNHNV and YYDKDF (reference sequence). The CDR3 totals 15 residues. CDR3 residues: CATSRPGGRSYEQYF. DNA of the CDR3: TGTGCCACCAGCAGACCGGGCGGCCGCTCCTACGAGCAGTACTTC.

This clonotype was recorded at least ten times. The CDR3 sequence: CASSQEGRAKNIQYF. CDR3 bases: TGTGCCAGCAGCCAAGAGGGGAGAGCCAAAAACATTCAGTACTTC. The chain joins TRBV4-2 to TRBJ2-4; weak D call: TRBD2 (5 bases). CDR1 and CDR2 (germline): LGHNA, YNFKEQ. CDR3 length: 15 amino acids. Trimming removed 0 bases at V and 0 bases at J, with 6 bases between.

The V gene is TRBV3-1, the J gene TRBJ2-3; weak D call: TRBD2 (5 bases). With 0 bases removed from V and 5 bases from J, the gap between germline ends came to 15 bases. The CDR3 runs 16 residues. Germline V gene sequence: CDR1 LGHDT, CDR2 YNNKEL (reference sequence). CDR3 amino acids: CASSQDTGAAGDTQYF. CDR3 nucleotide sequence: TGTGCCAGCAGCCAAGATACCGGAGCTGCGGGAGATACGCAGTATTTT.

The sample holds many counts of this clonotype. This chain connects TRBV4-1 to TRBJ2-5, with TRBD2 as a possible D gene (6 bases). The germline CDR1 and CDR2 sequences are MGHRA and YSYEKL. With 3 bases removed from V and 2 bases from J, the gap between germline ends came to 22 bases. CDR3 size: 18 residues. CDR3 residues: CASSHPSVGGIFQETQYF. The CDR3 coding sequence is TGCGCCAGCAGCCACCCATCGGTGGGGGGAATCTTTCAAGAGACCCAGTACTTC.

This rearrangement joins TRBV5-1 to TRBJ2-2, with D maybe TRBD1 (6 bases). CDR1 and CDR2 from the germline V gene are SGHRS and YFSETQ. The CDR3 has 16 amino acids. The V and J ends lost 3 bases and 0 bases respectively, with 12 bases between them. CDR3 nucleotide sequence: TGCGCCAGCAGCTCTGGACAGACCACGAACACCGGGGAGCTGTTTTTT. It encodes CASSSGQTTNTGELFF.

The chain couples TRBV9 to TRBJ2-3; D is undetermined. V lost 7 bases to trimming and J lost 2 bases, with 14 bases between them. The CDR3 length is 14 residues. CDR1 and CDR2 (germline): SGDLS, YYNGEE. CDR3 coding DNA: TGTGCCAGCGTAAACGGCCAACCCACAGATACGCAGTATTTT. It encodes CASVNGQPTDTQYF. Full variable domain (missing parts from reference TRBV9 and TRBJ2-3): DSGVTQTPKHLITATGQRVTLRCSPRSGDLSVYWYQQSLDQGLQFLIQYYNGEERAKGNILERFSAQQFPDLHSELNLSSLELGDSALYFCASVNGQPTDTQYFGPGTRLTVL.

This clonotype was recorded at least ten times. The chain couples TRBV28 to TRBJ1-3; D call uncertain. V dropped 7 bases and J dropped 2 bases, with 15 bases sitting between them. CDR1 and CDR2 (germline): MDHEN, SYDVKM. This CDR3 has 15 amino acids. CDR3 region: CASTSQRGAGNTIYF. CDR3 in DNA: TGTGCCAGCACATCCCAGCGAGGCGCTGGAAACACCATATATTTT.

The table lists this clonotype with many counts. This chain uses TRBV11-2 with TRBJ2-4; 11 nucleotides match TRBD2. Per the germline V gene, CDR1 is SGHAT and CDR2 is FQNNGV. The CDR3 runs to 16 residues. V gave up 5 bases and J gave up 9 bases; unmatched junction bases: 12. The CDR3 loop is CASSLSGGVTRAIQYF. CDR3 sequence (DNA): TGTGCCAGCAGCCTTAGCGGGGGGGTGACCAGGGCCATTCAGTACTTC.